This T cell receptor (beta chain) was sequenced during a study of cytomegalovirus exposure and HLA in healthy donors. PCR used 60 Vbeta primers and 13 Jbeta primers. Data came from immunoSEQ multiplex PCR; TCRdb stores just in-frame clones and leaves some out. The sample holds roughly 88,000 clones, 70% to 85% seen once. Germline CDR1 and CDR2: MNHEY and SMNVEV (reference sequence). The V and J ends lost 5 bases and 9 bases, in that order; junction bases with no gene match: 14. The CDR3 is 17 residues long. This TCR was recovered from a man aged 30-40 years in good health and CMV-seropositive. Sequencing input: PBMCs. The rearrangement uses TRBV27 and TRBJ1-6; 9 bases agree with TRBD1. This CDR3 is CASSPPLDRGIVSPLHF. The CDR3 coding sequence is TGTGCCAGCAGTCCACCCTTGGACAGGGGAATAGTTTCACCCCTCCACTTT.